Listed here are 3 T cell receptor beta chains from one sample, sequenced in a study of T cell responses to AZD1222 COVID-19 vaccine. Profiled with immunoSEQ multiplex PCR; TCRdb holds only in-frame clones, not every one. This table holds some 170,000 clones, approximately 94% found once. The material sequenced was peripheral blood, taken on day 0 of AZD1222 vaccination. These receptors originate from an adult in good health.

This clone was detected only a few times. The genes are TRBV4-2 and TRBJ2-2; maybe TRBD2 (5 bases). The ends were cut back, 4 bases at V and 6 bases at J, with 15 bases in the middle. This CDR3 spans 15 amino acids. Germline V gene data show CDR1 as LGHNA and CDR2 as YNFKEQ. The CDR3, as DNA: TGTGCCAGCAGCCTTAAGCCAGGAGGCTCCGGGGAGCTGTTTTTT. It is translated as CASSLKPGGSGELFF.

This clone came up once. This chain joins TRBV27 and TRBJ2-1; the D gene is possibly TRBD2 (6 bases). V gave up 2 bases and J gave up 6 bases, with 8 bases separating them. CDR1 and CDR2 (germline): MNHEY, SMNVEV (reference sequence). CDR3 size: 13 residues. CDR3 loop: CASSLRRGNEQFF. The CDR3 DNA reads TGTGCCAGCAGTTTACGGCGGGGCAATGAGCAGTTCTTC.

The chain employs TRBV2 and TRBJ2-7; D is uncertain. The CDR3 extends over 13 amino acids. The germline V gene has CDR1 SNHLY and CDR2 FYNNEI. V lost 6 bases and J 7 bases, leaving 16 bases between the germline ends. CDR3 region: CASRTFAAEEQYF. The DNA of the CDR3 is TGTGCCAGCAGAACCTTTGCGGCAGAGGAGCAGTACTTC.